This TCR beta chain was captured by sequencing in a study of early T cells in non-severe SARS-CoV-2 infection. The TCR library protocol was used to attach unique molecular identifiers. These identifiers were attached to individual cDNA molecules. TCRdb analysed the 5' RACE reads with MiXCR anew, one entry per CDR3 protein. The sample records around 40,000 distinct CDR3 sequences, roughly 5.7% being singletons. Study-wide results and caveats: Anti-spike CD8 responses were favored in VDJdb matching, and private and CD4 specificities were missed.

There are many counts of this clonotype. Its antigen remains unknown. Germline V gives CDR1 MNHEY, CDR2 SVGAGI. With V trimmed by 8 bases and J by 5 bases, 9 bases remained unmatched. The CDR3 contains 13 residues. The rearrangement links TRBV6-5 to TRBJ2-7; 7 bases align to TRBD1. This TCR derives from an adult who was a healthcare worker with PCR-confirmed SARS-CoV-2 infection or an uninfected control (not recorded which). Sample: whole blood. The CDR3 sequence is CASRLTGIHEQYF. The DNA of the CDR3 is TGTGCCAGCCGACTGACAGGGATCCACGAGCAGTACTTC.